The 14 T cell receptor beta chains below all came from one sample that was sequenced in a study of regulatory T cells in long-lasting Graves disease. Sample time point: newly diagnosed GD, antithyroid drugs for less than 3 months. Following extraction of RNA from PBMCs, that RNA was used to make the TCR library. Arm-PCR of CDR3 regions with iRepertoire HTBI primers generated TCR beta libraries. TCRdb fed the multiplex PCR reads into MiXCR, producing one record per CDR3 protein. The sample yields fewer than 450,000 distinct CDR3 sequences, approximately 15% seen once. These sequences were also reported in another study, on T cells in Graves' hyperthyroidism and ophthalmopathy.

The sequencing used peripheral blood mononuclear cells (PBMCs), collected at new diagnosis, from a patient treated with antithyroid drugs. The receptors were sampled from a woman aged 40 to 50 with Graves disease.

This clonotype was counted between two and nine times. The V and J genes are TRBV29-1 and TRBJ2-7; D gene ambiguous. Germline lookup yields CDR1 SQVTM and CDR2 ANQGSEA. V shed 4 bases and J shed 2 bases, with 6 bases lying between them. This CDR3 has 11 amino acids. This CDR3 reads CSVVETYEQYF. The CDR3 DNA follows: TGCAGCGTTGTAGAGACCTACGAGCAGTACTTC.

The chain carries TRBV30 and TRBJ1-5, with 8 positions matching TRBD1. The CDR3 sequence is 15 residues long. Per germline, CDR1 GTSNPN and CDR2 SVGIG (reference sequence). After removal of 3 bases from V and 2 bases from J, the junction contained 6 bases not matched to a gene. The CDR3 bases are TGTGCCTGGAGCCAGGACAGGGTTGGCAATCAGCCCCAGCATTTT. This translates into CAWSQDRVGNQPQHF.

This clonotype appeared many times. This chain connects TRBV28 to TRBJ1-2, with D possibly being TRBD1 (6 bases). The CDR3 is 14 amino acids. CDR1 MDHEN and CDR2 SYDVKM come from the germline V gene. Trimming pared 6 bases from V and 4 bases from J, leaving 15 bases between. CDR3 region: CASSNGGAAYGYTF. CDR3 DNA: TGTGCCAGCAGCAACGGGGGGGCAGCCTATGGCTACACCTTC.

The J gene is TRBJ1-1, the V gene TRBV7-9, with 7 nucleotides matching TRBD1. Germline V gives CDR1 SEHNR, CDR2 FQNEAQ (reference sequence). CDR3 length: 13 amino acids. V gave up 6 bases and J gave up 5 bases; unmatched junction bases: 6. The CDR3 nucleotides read TGTGCCAGCAGGTTACAGGGGTGGACTGAAGCTTTCTTT. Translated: CASRLQGWTEAFF.

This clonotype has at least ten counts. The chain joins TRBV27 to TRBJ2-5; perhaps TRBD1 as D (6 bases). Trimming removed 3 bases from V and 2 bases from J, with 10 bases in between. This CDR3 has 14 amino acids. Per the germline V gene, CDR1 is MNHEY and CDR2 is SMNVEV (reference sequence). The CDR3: CASSFRGQQETQYF. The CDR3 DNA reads TGTGCCAGCAGTTTTCGAGGACAGCAAGAGACCCAGTACTTC.

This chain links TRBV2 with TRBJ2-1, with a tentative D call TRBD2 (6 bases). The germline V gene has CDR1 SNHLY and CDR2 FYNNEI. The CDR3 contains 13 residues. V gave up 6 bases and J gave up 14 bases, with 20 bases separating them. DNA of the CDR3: TGTGCCAGCAGCGGCTTGGCGGGAATGGGGGAGTTCTTC. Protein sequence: CASSGLAGMGEFF.

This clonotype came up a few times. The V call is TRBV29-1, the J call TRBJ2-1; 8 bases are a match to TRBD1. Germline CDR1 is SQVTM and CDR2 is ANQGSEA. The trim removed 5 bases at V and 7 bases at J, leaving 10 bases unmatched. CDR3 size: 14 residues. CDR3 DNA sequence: TGCAGCGTTAGGACAGGGAGGTTTGGGAATGAGCAGTTCTTC. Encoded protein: CSVRTGRFGNEQFF.

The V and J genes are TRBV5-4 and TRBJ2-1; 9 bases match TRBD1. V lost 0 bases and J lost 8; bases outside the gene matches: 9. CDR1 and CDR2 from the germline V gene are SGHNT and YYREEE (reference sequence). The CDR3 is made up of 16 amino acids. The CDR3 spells CASSLVPGQGSDEQFF. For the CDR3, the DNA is TGTGCCAGCAGCTTGGTCCCGGGACAGGGAAGCGATGAGCAGTTCTTC.

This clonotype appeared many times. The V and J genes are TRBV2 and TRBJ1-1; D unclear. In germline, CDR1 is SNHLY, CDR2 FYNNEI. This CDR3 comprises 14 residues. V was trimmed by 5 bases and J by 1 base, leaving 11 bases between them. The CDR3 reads CASSQDEANTEAFF. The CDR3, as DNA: TGTGCCAGCAGTCAGGACGAGGCGAACACTGAAGCTTTCTTT. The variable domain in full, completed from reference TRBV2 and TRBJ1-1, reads EPEVTQTPSHQVTQMGQEVILRCVPISNHLYFYWYRQILGQKVEFLVSFYNNEISEKSEIFDDQFSVERPDGSNFTLKIRSTKLEDSAMYFCASSQDEANTEAFFGQGTRLTVV.

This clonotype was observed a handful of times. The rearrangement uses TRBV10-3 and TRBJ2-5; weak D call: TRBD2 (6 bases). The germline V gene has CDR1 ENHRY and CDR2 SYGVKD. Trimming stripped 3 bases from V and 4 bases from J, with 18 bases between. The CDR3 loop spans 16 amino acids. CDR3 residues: CAISDSLKEGRETQYF. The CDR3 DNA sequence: TGTGCCATCAGTGACTCACTTAAGGAGGGGCGAGAGACCCAGTACTTC.

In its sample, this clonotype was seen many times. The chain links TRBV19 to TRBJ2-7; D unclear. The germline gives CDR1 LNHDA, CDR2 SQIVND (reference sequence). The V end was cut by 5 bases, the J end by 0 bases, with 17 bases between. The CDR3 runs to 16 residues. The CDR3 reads CASSALGATYSYEQYF. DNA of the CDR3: TGTGCCAGTAGTGCCCTTGGAGCGACCTACTCCTACGAGCAGTACTTC.

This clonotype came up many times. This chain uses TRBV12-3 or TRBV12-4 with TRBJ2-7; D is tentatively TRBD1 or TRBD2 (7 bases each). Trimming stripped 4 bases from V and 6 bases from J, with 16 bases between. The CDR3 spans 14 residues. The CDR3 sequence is CASSSLTGRGEQYF. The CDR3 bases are TGTGCCAGCAGTTCCCTGACAGGGAGGGGCGAGCAGTACTTC.

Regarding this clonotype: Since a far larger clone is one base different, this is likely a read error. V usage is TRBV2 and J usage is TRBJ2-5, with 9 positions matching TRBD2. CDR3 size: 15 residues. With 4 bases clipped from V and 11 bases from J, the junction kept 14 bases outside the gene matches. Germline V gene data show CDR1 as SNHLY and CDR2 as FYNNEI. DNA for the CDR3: TGTGCCAGCAGTGCCCTAGCGGGAAGCGGCAATGAGCAGTACTTC. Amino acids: CASSALAGSGNEQYF. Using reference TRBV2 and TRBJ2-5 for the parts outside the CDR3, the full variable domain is EPEVTQTPSHQVTQMGQEVILRCVPISNHLYFYWYRQILGQKVEFLVSFYNNEISEKSEIFDDQFSVERPDGSNFTLKIRSTKLEDSAMYFCASSALAGSGNEQYFGPGTRLLVL.

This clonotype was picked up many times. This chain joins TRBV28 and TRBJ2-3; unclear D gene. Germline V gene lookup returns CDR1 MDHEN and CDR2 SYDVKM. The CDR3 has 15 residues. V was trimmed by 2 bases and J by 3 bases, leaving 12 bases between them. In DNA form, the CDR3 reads TGTGCCAGCAGTTTAGCTAGTCTTGGGACAGATACGCAGTATTTT. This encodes CASSLASLGTDTQYF.